Shown below are 6 T cell receptor beta chains from a single sample sequenced in a study of blood T cell repertoires in COVID-19. The assay was immunoSEQ multiplex PCR, and TCRdb's table has in-frame clones only and misses some. The sample shows 400,000 to 500,000 clones, roughly 90% of them seen only once. The sequenced sample consisted of peripheral blood. These receptors originate from a woman aged 25-40 years with active or convalescent COVID-19.

This clone has a single count. The chain uses TRBV19 and TRBJ2-1, with D uncertain. Germline values: CDR1 LNHDA, CDR2 SQIVND (reference sequence). V was cut by 8 bases and J by 2 bases, with 7 bases left in between. CDR3 size: 12 residues. CDR3 sequence (DNA): TGTGCCAGTGCCACACCCTACAATGAGCAGTTCTTC. Protein product: CASATPYNEQFF. Full variable domain (rest looked up from reference TRBV19 and TRBJ2-1): DGGITQSPKYLFRKEGQNVTLSCEQNLNHDAMYWYRQDPGQGLRLIYYSQIVNDFQKGDIAEGYSVSREKKESFPLTVTSAQKNPTAFYLCASATPYNEQFFGPGTRLTVL.

The rearrangement uses TRBV5-8 and TRBJ1-4; 9 positions match TRBD1. This CDR3 is built from 18 residues. V trimming: 0 bases; J trimming: 0 bases; junction bases outside the gene matches: 6. Germline V CDR1 and CDR2: SGHTS, YDEGEE. The CDR3 bases are TGTGCCAGCAGCTTGGTTCTGGGACAGGGCCCAACTAATGAAAAACTGTTTTTT. As protein: CASSLVLGQGPTNEKLFF. Full variable domain (remainder filled in from reference TRBV5-8 and TRBJ1-4): EAGVTQSPTHLIKTRGQQATLRCSPISGHTSVYWYQQALGLGLQFLLWYDEGEERNRGNFPPRFSGRQFPNYSSELNVNALELEDSALYLCASSLVLGQGPTNEKLFFGSGTQLSVL.

The chain uses TRBV2 and TRBJ2-7; no firm D call. V lost 4 bases and J 4 bases, leaving 17 bases between the germline ends. The CDR3 spans 15 residues. Germline V lookup: CDR1 SNHLY, CDR2 FYNNEI. DNA of the CDR3: TGTGCCAGCAGTGTGATGAGACTTCGAGATTACGAGCAGTACTTC. Protein sequence: CASSVMRLRDYEQYF.

The rearrangement links TRBV11-2 to TRBJ2-1, with TRBD1 matching over 8 bases. The CDR3 spans 14 residues. With 6 bases clipped from V and 5 bases from J, the junction kept 6 bases outside the gene matches. From germline, CDR1 is SGHAT and CDR2 FQNNGV. CDR3 sequence (DNA): TGTGCCAGCAGGTCAGGGGGCCAAAACAATGAGCAGTTCTTC. Its translation: CASRSGGQNNEQFF.

Here the CDR3 reads CVRSLLLLLGAANQPQHF. CDR3 sequence (DNA): TGTGTCAGAAGCTTGCTTCTTCTTCTGGGGGCAGCAAATCAGCCCCAGCATTTT. The chain links TRBV7-5 to TRBJ1-5; the table gives TRBD1 as D, unverified against the DNA. TRBV7-5 corresponds to a pseudogene. The CDR3 covers 18 residues.

The CDR3 loop is CASSQEGLVGEQFF. CDR3 in DNA: TGCGCCAGCAGCCAAGAGGGGCTAGTCGGTGAGCAGTTCTTC. This chain uses TRBV4-1 with TRBJ2-1; a weak D match, TRBD1 (5 bases). V was cut by 0 bases and J by 9 bases, with 12 bases left in between. Germline CDR1 and CDR2: MGHRA and YSYEKL. CDR3 length: 14 amino acids.